This T cell receptor beta chain was profiled in a study of shared clonotypes between healthy human individuals. A CD45RA+ naive subset and a CD45RA-negative memory subset were split from CD4+ cells. Across several immunoSEQ plates, the genomic DNA of each subset was split evenly. Assay: immunoSEQ multiplex PCR; the TCRdb copy retains only in-frame clones and omits some. The sample has some 1.4 million clones; roughly 96% are singletons. On this clone: Its antigen is as yet unknown.

Whole-study findings and limits: Naive subsets tended to show greater estimated richness than memory subsets. The generation probabilities recorded for non-shared clonotypes fell below those of clonotypes shared by all four donors.

The sequence was obtained from a man in his thirties or forties in good health. Sequenced: naive CD4+ T cells sorted from blood. Subset here: CD45RA+ positively selected.

In DNA, the CDR3 is TGTGCCAGCAGTCGGGATCTCGGTGAAAAACTGTTTTTT. This encodes CASSRDLGEKLFF. The V and J genes are TRBV6-4 and TRBJ1-4, with D hard to call. Germline V gene sequence: CDR1 MRHNA, CDR2 SNTAGT. The CDR3 loop spans 13 amino acids. V gave up 5 bases and J gave up 7 bases, with 11 bases separating them.